The 16 T cell receptor beta chains presented below share a single source sample, sequenced in a study of OX40 agonist ivuxolimab in advanced cancers. Libraries were prepared by immunoSEQ multiplex PCR; TCRdb keeps only in-frame clonotypes and omits some of them. The table includes fewer than 85,000 clones, 92% detected once. Source: CD4+ or CD8+ T cells sorted from blood, taken in a trial of the OX40 agonist ivuxolimab. All receptors come from an adult with an advanced solid tumor such as melanoma, head and neck, liver or kidney cancer.

This clone came up a few times. V is TRBV27 and J is TRBJ1-1; D is uncertain. The CDR3 contains 10 residues. Germline V CDR1 and CDR2: MNHEY, SMNVEV (reference sequence). Trimming pared 8 bases from V and 6 bases from J, leaving 7 bases between. Written as DNA, the CDR3 is TGTGCCAGCGGCCGCCCTGAAGCTTTCTTT. Encoded protein: CASGRPEAFF.

The count of this clone is one. This chain links TRBV12-2 with TRBJ2-3. TRBV12-2 is described as a pseudogene. The length of the CDR3 is 16 residues. DNA of the CDR3: TGTGCAAGTCACGCGAGGGGCAACGGTAGCACAGATACGCAGTATTTT. Amino acids: CASHARGNGSTDTQYF.

This rearrangement joins TRBV5-1 to TRBJ2-2; D not resolved. Per the germline V gene, CDR1 is SGHRS and CDR2 is YFSETQ. This CDR3 has 12 amino acids. V lost 2 bases and J lost 10, with 9 bases in between. The CDR3 here is CASSFRSEELFF. DNA of the CDR3: TGCGCCAGCAGCTTCCGTTCCGAGGAGCTGTTTTTT. Full variable domain (outside the CDR3, taken from reference TRBV5-1 and TRBJ2-2): KAGVTQTPRYLIKTRGQQVTLSCSPISGHRSVSWYQQTPGQGLQFLFEYFSETQRNKGNFPGRFSGRQFSNSRSEMNVSTLELGDSALYLCASSFRSEELFFGEGSRLTVL.

The chain carries TRBV7-9 and TRBJ1-4; D not certain. The CDR3 runs 14 residues. Trimming took 4 bases from V and 7 from J, leaving 13 bases between them. CDR1 is SEHNR and CDR2 is FQNEAQ in the germline V gene (reference sequence). Here the CDR3 DNA reads TGTGCCAGCAGCTCGACGGCAGGCGTTGAAAAACTGTTTTTT. Its protein is CASSSTAGVEKLFF.

This clone was picked up one time. This chain connects TRBV30 to TRBJ2-3; D call uncertain. The V and J ends lost 3 bases and 2 bases respectively, with 15 bases between them. CDR1 and CDR2 (germline): GTSNPN, SVGIG (reference sequence). CDR3 length: 15 amino acids. DNA for the CDR3: TGTGCCTGGAGCGCCCTTAGTGTATCCACAGATACGCAGTATTTT. Translated: CAWSALSVSTDTQYF. The full variable domain, its missing parts supplied by reference TRBV30 and TRBJ2-3, is SQTIHQWPATLVQPVGSPLSLECTVEGTSNPNLYWYRQAAGRGLQLLFYSVGIGQISSEVPQNLSASRPQDRQFILSSKKLLLSDSGFYLCAWSALSVSTDTQYFGPGTRLTVL.

V and J are TRBV27 and TRBJ1-5, with 7 bases matching TRBD1. CDR3 length: 14 amino acids. V lost 2 bases to trimming and J lost 5 bases; unmatched junction nucleotides: 3. Germline V gene sequence: CDR1 MNHEY, CDR2 SMNVEV (reference sequence). In DNA form, the CDR3 reads TGTGCCAGCAGTTTAACTGGGACAGATCAGCCCCAGCATTTT. This sequence encodes CASSLTGTDQPQHF.

The gene calls are TRBV6-5 and TRBJ2-7; 7 bases map to TRBD1. The J segment lost 2 bases and the V segment lost 3 bases, leaving 7 bases of the junction unmatched. Germline V CDR1 and CDR2: MNHEY, SVGAGI. CDR3 length equals 15 residues. The CDR3: CASSYASGTAYEQYF. The CDR3 bases are TGTGCCAGCAGTTATGCCTCCGGGACAGCCTACGAGCAGTACTTC.

The V and J genes are TRBV6-4 and TRBJ2-7, with D perhaps matching TRBD2 (6 bases). Trimming removed 3 bases from V and 4 bases from J, with 13 bases in between. In germline, CDR1 is MRHNA, CDR2 SNTAGT. There are 14 residues in the CDR3. The CDR3 DNA reads TGTGCCAGCAGTGAGTTTAGCGGAGAGTACGAGCAGTACTTC. It translates to CASSEFSGEYEQYF.

V gene TRBV13 combines with J gene TRBJ1-4, with unresolved D. The CDR3 consists of 13 residues. Germline V gene sequence: CDR1 PRHDT, CDR2 FYEKMQ (reference sequence). V was cut by 5 bases and J by 8 bases, with 12 bases left in between. CDR3: CASSTRRLEKLFF. The CDR3 DNA follows: TGTGCCAGCAGCACACGACGTCTCGAAAAACTGTTTTTT. The whole variable domain, remainder taken from reference TRBV13 and TRBJ1-4, is AAGVIQSPRHLIKEKRETATLKCYPIPRHDTVYWYQQGPGQDPQFLISFYEKMQSDKGSIPDRFSAQQFSDYHSELNMSSLELGDSALYFCASSTRRLEKLFFGSGTQLSVL.

V is TRBV7-2 and J is TRBJ2-2; D not certain. Trimming shortened V by 0 bases and J by 5 bases, and 7 bases separated the two germline ends. The CDR3 length is 14 residues. Germline lookup yields CDR1 SGHTA and CDR2 FQGNSA. CDR3 DNA: TGTGCCAGCAGCTTAGCGTCGACTACCGGGGAGCTGTTTTTT. Amino acid sequence: CASSLASTTGELFF.

The chain couples TRBV4-1 to TRBJ1-2; the match to TRBD1 covers 9 bases. Trimming removed 5 bases from V and 5 bases from J; junction bases left unmatched: 3. This CDR3 is 13 amino acids long. The germline gives CDR1 MGHRA, CDR2 YSYEKL. CDR3 in DNA: TGCGCCAGCAGCGCAGGACAGGGGTATGGCTACACCTTC. Translation: CASSAGQGYGYTF.

The rearrangement uses TRBV6-5 and TRBJ1-4; 7 bases align to TRBD1. The V gene end was trimmed by 5 bases and the J gene end by 7 bases; junction bases not matched to a gene: 7. Germline CDR1 MNHEY, CDR2 SVGAGI. This CDR3 region has 14 residues. The CDR3 nucleotides read TGTGCCAGCAGTGACACAGGGGCGAGTGAAAAACTGTTTTTT. This sequence encodes CASSDTGASEKLFF.

This chain uses TRBV6-5 with TRBJ2-7; D perhaps matches TRBD1 (5 bases). The CDR3 loop spans 14 amino acids. CDR1 and CDR2 (germline): MNHEY, SVGAGI. Deletions cut 2 bases from V and 5 bases from J, with 13 bases between. CDR3 DNA sequence: TGTGCCAGCAGTTACGGACCAGGGTTCAACGAGCAGTACTTC. Protein product: CASSYGPGFNEQYF.

The V gene is TRBV4-1, the J gene TRBJ2-7; no definite D call. This CDR3 is built from 15 residues. Germline lookup yields CDR1 MGHRA and CDR2 YSYEKL. Between the trimmed V and J ends, which lost 0 bases and 0 bases, there was a span of 9 bases. For the CDR3, the DNA is TGCGCCAGCAGCCAAGAGGTATCAGCCTCCTACGAGCAGTACTTC. Its translation is CASSQEVSASYEQYF.

This clone was seen only once. The chain uses TRBV5-4 and TRBJ2-7, with a tentative D call TRBD2 (6 bases). V was trimmed by 4 bases and J by 3 bases, leaving 11 bases between them. The CDR3 is 13 residues long. Per the germline V gene, CDR1 is SGHNT and CDR2 is YYREEE (reference sequence). CDR3 nucleotides: TGTGCCAGCAGCCCGGGGGAGATCTACGAGCAGTACTTC. This translates into CASSPGEIYEQYF.

The chain joins TRBV6-5 to TRBJ1-2; 9 positions match TRBD1. The CDR3 sequence is 14 residues long. V shed 4 bases, J shed 7 bases, and the junction held 7 bases outside the gene matches. CDR1 and CDR2 (germline): MNHEY, SVGAGI. The CDR3 loop is CASSLRDRVSGYTF. The CDR3 DNA reads as TGTGCCAGCAGTTTACGGGACAGGGTCTCTGGCTACACCTTC.